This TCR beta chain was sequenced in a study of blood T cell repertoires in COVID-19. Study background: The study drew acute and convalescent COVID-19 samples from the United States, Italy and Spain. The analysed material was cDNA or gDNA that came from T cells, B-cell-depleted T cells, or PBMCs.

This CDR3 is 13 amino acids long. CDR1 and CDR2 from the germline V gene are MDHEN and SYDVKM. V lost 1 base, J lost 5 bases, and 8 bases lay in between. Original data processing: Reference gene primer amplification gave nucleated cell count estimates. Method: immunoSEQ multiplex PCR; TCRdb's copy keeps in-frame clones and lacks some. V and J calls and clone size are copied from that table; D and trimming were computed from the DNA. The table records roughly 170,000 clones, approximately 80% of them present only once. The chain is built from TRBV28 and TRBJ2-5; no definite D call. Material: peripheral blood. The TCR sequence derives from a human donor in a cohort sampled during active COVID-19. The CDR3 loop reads CASSLFSSETQYF. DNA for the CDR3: TGTGCCAGCAGTTTATTTTCGTCGGAGACCCAGTACTTC. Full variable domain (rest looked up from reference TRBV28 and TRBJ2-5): DVKVTQSSRYLVKRTGEKVFLECVQDMDHENMFWYRQDPGLGLRLIYFSYDVKMKEKGDIPEGYSVSREKKERFSLILESASTNQTSMYLCASSLFSSETQYFGPGTRLLVL.